This T cell receptor beta chain was found in a study of beta chain features in type 1 diabetes. Study in general: Patients looked much like healthy donors when it came to age, gender and cell yields. Whole-study results and caveats: Short templates might get an advantage during PCR, and this would be equal in patients and controls. For Type 1 diabetes patients, all four CD4+ subsets carried TCRB CDR3s that were moderately but significantly shorter.

As every portion of the isolated RNA was reverse transcribed, the sequencing read expressed TCRB transcripts. TCRdb's copy holds only in-frame clones and misses some; the assay was immunoSEQ multiplex PCR. Among roughly 700,000 clones listed, 10% to 15% were seen once. Heparinised blood was drawn once per donor, averaging approximately 100 mL. Stem cell-like memory, regulatory, central memory and naive CD4+ cells were sorted via CD45RO/CCR7/CD25/CD127/CD95/CD27. CDR1 is SNHLY, CDR2 FYNNEI, per germline. The CDR3 covers 13 residues. Trimming pared 6 bases from V and 1 base from J, leaving 10 bases between. Only a few counts were recorded for this clone. The antigen remains undetermined.

This clonotype was obtained from a man between 18 and 35 years old with type 1 diabetes. The V call is TRBV2, the J call TRBJ2-7; no reliable D call. The source material was naive CD4+ T cells from blood. The CDR3 bases are TGTGCCAGCAGGTTCGCAGGTTCCTACGAGCAGTACTTC. Residues: CASRFAGSYEQYF. Together with reference TRBV2 and TRBJ2-7, the CDR3 gives the full variable domain: EPEVTQTPSHQVTQMGQEVILRCVPISNHLYFYWYRQILGQKVEFLVSFYNNEISEKSEIFDDQFSVERPDGSNFTLKIRSTKLEDSAMYFCASRFAGSYEQYFGPGTRLTVT.